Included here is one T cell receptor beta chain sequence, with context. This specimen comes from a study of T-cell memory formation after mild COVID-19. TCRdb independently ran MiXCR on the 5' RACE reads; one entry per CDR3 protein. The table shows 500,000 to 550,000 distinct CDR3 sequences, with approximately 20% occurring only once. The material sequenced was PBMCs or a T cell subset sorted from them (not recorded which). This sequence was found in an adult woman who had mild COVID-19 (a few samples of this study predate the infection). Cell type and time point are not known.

This CDR3 reads CSVGRVANTGELFF. The CDR3 bases are TGCAGCGTTGGGCGGGTCGCGAACACCGGGGAGCTGTTTTTT. The chain carries TRBV29-1 and TRBJ2-2, with D possibly matching TRBD2 (5 bases). The CDR3 contains 14 residues. Germline V gene sequence: CDR1 SQVTM, CDR2 ANQGSEA. V lost 4 bases to trimming and J lost 0 bases, with 9 bases between them.